One sample yielded the 27 T cell receptor beta chains listed below, sequenced in a study of response to subunit inactivated influenza vaccine (dated by TCRdb to the late 2010s). The protocol used for the library was RT-PCR. The data were produced on an Illumina HiSeq 2500. TCRdb trimmed the raw reads at Q25, called clones with MiXCR and kept productive beta chains. One record per CDR3 amino acid sequence lists the most common genes and DNA. The sample has about 570,000 distinct CDR3 sequences on record, about 11% of them singletons. Clones ranked in the top ten supply roughly 9.6% of the sample. Another study also made use of these data, one on T cells expressing NK-cell markers. Per the second study: The TCR beta cDNA libraries were made using 5'RACE template switching, a step that added both a universal primer site and unique molecular identifiers.

Sequenced material: PBMCs from blood, taken on the day of vaccination. The receptor source for this set is a man aged 50-59 years who received an inactivated influenza vaccine. Donor details come from another sample of the same person, matched by shared clones.

This clonotype was recorded a few times. This chain uses TRBV5-6 with TRBJ1-2; 7 bases are shared with TRBD1. V lost 2 bases, J lost 6 bases, and 4 bases stayed unmatched. Germline-derived CDR1 and CDR2 are SGHDT and YYEEEE. The CDR3 spans 13 residues. The CDR3 coding sequence is TGTGCCAGCAGCTTTACAGGGGTTAATGGCTACACCTTC. It yields the protein CASSFTGVNGYTF.

The gene calls are TRBV5-1 and TRBJ2-3; D might be TRBD2 (6 bases). Germline V gene lookup returns CDR1 SGHRS and CDR2 YFSETQ. The CDR3 length is 17 residues. V shed 0 bases and J shed 0 bases, with 14 bases lying between them. The CDR3 nucleotides read TGCGCCAGCAGCTTGGTGACCGGGGGTACTAGCACAGATACGCAGTATTTT. Encoded protein: CASSLVTGGTSTDTQYF.

There are a few counts of this clonotype. The chain links TRBV5-1 to TRBJ2-3; 14 nucleotides align to TRBD2. After removal of 7 bases from V and 8 bases from J, the junction contained 9 bases not matched to a gene. Germline CDR1 is SGHRS and CDR2 is YFSETQ. The CDR3 consists of 15 residues. The CDR3 DNA sequence: TGCGCCAGCGGGACTAGCGGGGGCTCCGGCGGTACGCAGTATTTT. Translating it yields CASGTSGGSGGTQYF.

V gene TRBV3-1 combines with J gene TRBJ1-1; TRBD1 is a possible D gene (5 bases). CDR3 length equals 17 residues. Germline CDR1 reads LGHDT; CDR2 reads YNNKEL (reference sequence). V gave up 0 bases and J gave up 1 base, with 15 bases separating them. The CDR3, as DNA: TGTGCCAGCAGCCAAGATCAGGGCAGGGAGACGAACACTGAAGCTTTCTTT. Protein sequence: CASSQDQGRETNTEAFF.

The chain carries TRBV6-2 or TRBV6-3 and TRBJ2-7; TRBD2 aligns across 11 bases. J lost 5 bases, V lost 4 bases, and 16 bases had no gene match. CDR1 is MNHEY, CDR2 SVGEGT, per germline. The CDR3 extends over 18 amino acids. The CDR3 nucleotides are TGTGCCAGCAGTTTTGTGTCCGCCGGGACTAGCGGACCTAACGAGCAGTACTTC. Translated: CASSFVSAGTSGPNEQYF.

In its sample, this clonotype was seen many times. DNA of the CDR3: TGTGCCACCAGTGACCGAGGACTAGCGGGAGTAGAGACCCAGTACTTC. It encodes CATSDRGLAGVETQYF. V usage is TRBV24-1 and J usage is TRBJ2-5; 13 nucleotides line up with TRBD2. The CDR3 sequence is 16 residues long. Germline V gene lookup returns CDR1 KGHDR and CDR2 SFDVKD. V was pared by 4 bases and J by 4 bases, with 5 bases of the junction left unmatched.

This clonotype was counted between two and nine times. The chain recombines TRBV7-2 with TRBJ1-1; D remains unclear. This CDR3 comprises 15 residues. The ends were cut back, 6 bases at V and 3 bases at J, with 17 bases in the middle. CDR1 and CDR2 (germline): SGHTA, FQGNSA. CDR3 in amino acids: CASRRPGRKYTEAFF. CDR3 coding DNA: TGTGCCAGCAGACGTCCCGGGCGGAAGTACACTGAAGCTTTCTTT.

This clonotype was detected only a few times. This chain joins TRBV7-9 and TRBJ2-7; 7 bases map to TRBD2. The CDR3 consists of 11 residues. Losses at the gene ends were 10 bases for V and 8 bases for J; bases not matched to a gene: 8. CDR1 SEHNR and CDR2 FQNEAQ come from the germline V gene (reference sequence). The CDR3 DNA sequence: TGTGCCACTGCATCGGGGGGTAAGCAGTACTTC. Translation gives CATASGGKQYF.

This rearrangement joins TRBV6-2 or TRBV6-3 to TRBJ2-7; 10 nucleotides agree with TRBD1. With 0 bases clipped from V and 3 bases from J, the junction kept 11 bases outside the gene matches. Per the germline V gene, CDR1 is MNHEY and CDR2 is SVGEGT. The CDR3 totals 18 residues. CDR3 sequence reads: CASSYSILEGQGNYEQYF. The CDR3 DNA sequence: TGTGCCAGCAGTTACTCGATTTTAGAGGGACAGGGGAACTACGAGCAGTACTTC.

This clonotype showed up many times. This sequence joins TRBV20-1 and TRBJ2-1; D may match TRBD1 or TRBD2 (7 bases each). Germline V CDR1 and CDR2: DFQATT, SNEGSKA (reference sequence). Trimming pared 0 bases from V and 7 bases from J, leaving 16 bases between. The CDR3 consists of 15 residues. CDR3 nucleotides: TGCAGTGCTAGAGATGTGTCCAGGGGGGGGAATGAGCAGTTCTTC. Translation gives CSARDVSRGGNEQFF.

The genes are TRBV29-1 and TRBJ2-7, with D possibly called TRBD1 or TRBD2 (5 bases each). Germline V gene sequence: CDR1 SQVTM, CDR2 ANQGSEA. V was pared by 4 bases and J by 3 bases, with 13 bases between. The CDR3 has 13 amino acids. This CDR3 is CSVAFIGGYEQYF. In DNA form, the CDR3 reads TGCAGCGTTGCGTTTATTGGGGGCTACGAGCAGTACTTC.

The chain joins TRBV4-3 to TRBJ2-1; D gene unclear. V lost 0 bases and J 1 base, leaving 10 bases between the germline ends. This CDR3 spans 16 amino acids. Germline-derived CDR1 and CDR2 are LGHNA and YSLEER. DNA for the CDR3: TGCGCCAGCAGCCAAGATCCCTTGGGTTCCTACAATGAGCAGTTCTTC. Its protein product is CASSQDPLGSYNEQFF.

This clonotype was picked up a small number of times. This sequence joins TRBV12-3 or TRBV12-4 and TRBJ1-4, with D possibly being TRBD1 (6 bases). CDR3 size: 14 residues. V was shortened by 7 bases and J by 2 bases, with 11 bases between the two germline ends. CDR3 in DNA: TGTGCCAGCACCCACAGGGTTACTAATGAAAAACTGTTTTTT. This sequence encodes CASTHRVTNEKLFF.

The chain recombines TRBV7-9 with TRBJ1-6; D ambiguous. V was clipped by 8 bases and J by 0 bases, with 8 bases between them. The CDR3 runs to 14 residues. Germline V gene data show CDR1 as SEHNR and CDR2 as FQNEAQ (reference sequence). The CDR3 nucleotides are TGTGCCAGCTCCACAGACTCCTATAATTCACCCCTCCACTTT. It translates to CASSTDSYNSPLHF.

The chain combines TRBV18 with TRBJ1-1; 8 positions agree with TRBD1. Per the germline V gene, CDR1 is KGHSH and CDR2 is LQKENI. V lost 4 bases, J lost 3 bases, and 7 bases stayed unmatched. This CDR3 comprises 15 residues. For the CDR3, the DNA is TGTGCCAGCTCACACGGCCTGGACAGGGACACTGAAGCTTTCTTT. This translates into CASSHGLDRDTEAFF. The complete variable domain, with remaining parts taken from reference TRBV18 and TRBJ1-1, reads NAGVMQNPRHLVRRRGQEARLRCSPMKGHSHVYWYRQLPEEGLKFMVYLQKENIIDESGMPKERFSAEFPKEGPSILRIQQVVRGDSAAYFCASSHGLDRDTEAFFGQGTRLTVV.

The CDR3 region is CASSLTSGTSRAQYF. CDR3 in DNA: TGTGCCAGCAGTTTGACTAGCGGGACCTCAAGGGCCCAGTACTTC. V is TRBV12-3 or TRBV12-4 and J is TRBJ2-5; 11 nucleotides line up with TRBD2. The CDR3 runs 15 residues. V trimming: 3 bases; J trimming: 9 bases; junction bases outside the gene matches: 9.

The chain employs TRBV4-1 and TRBJ2-1; D unresolved. V shed 0 bases and J shed 2 bases, with 11 bases lying between them. This CDR3 is 16 amino acids long. The V gene's germline CDR1 is MGHRA and CDR2 YSYEKL. CDR3 residues: CASSQDIPGTYNEQFF. In nucleotides, the CDR3 is TGCGCCAGCAGCCAAGACATCCCTGGGACCTACAATGAGCAGTTCTTC.

This clonotype was seen ten or more times. The genes are TRBV19 and TRBJ2-3, with 8 bases fitting TRBD1. CDR1 LNHDA and CDR2 SQIVND come from the germline V gene (reference sequence). CDR3 length: 16 residues. The trim removed 4 bases at V and 7 bases at J, leaving 13 bases unmatched. CDR3 DNA sequence: TGTGCCAGTAGTAACATCGGGACAGGTCGTCTCAATACGCAGTATTTT. Protein: CASSNIGTGRLNTQYF. The full variable domain, its missing parts supplied by reference TRBV19 and TRBJ2-3, is DGGITQSPKYLFRKEGQNVTLSCEQNLNHDAMYWYRQDPGQGLRLIYYSQIVNDFQKGDIAEGYSVSREKKESFPLTVTSAQKNPTAFYLCASSNIGTGRLNTQYFGPGTRLTVL.

The chain links TRBV4-2 to TRBJ2-4, with 10 positions matching TRBD2. After removal of 0 bases from V and 1 base from J, the junction contained 12 bases not matched to a gene. This CDR3 region has 20 residues. Germline loops: CDR1 LGHNA, CDR2 YNFKEQ. The DNA of the CDR3 is TGTGCCAGCAGCCAAGATTGGGGCCTAGCGGGAGTGGGGGCCAAAAACATTCAGTACTTC. This translates into CASSQDWGLAGVGAKNIQYF.

This clonotype came up many times. The chain employs TRBV14 and TRBJ2-1; D not certain. CDR3 size: 16 residues. The germline V and J ends were trimmed by 4 bases and 0 bases, with 13 bases remaining between them. CDR1 SGHDN and CDR2 FVKESK come from the germline V gene. CDR3 amino acids: CASSPPRVSSYNEQFF. The CDR3 nucleotides read TGTGCCAGCAGCCCACCCCGGGTTAGCTCCTACAATGAGCAGTTCTTC.

This clonotype was detected only a few times. The chain couples TRBV10-3 to TRBJ1-1; 9 bases fit TRBD1. CDR1 and CDR2 (germline): ENHRY, SYGVKD. This CDR3 comprises 13 residues. Trimming removed 7 bases from V and 3 bases from J; junction bases left unmatched: 3. The CDR3 protein is CAITRTGDTEAFF. Written as DNA, the CDR3 is TGTGCCATCACTAGGACAGGGGACACTGAAGCTTTCTTT.

This clonotype was found a few times. The chain uses TRBV29-1 and TRBJ2-7, with D perhaps TRBD1 (5 bases). The CDR3 is 11 residues long. The germline V gene encodes CDR1 SQVTM and CDR2 ANQGSEA. V lost 2 bases, J lost 5 bases, and 7 bases lay in between. This chain's CDR3 is CSVEQGNEQYF. CDR3 sequence (DNA): TGCAGCGTTGAACAGGGTAACGAGCAGTACTTC.

J is TRBJ1-2 and V is TRBV6-1; D unclear. Trimming took 6 bases from V and 2 from J, leaving 10 bases between them. The CDR3 contains 13 residues. CDR1 and CDR2 (germline): MNHNS, SASEGT. The CDR3 region is CASRVLANYGYTF. Here the CDR3 DNA reads TGTGCCAGCAGGGTCCTAGCGAACTATGGCTACACCTTC.

This clonotype came up a few times. The chain employs TRBV5-1 and TRBJ1-4, with 7 positions matching TRBD1. CDR3 size: 15 residues. V shed 0 bases and J 7 bases; nucleotides not matched to a gene: 6. Per the germline V gene, CDR1 is SGHRS and CDR2 is YFSETQ. As DNA, the CDR3 is TGCGCCAGCAGCTTGGCAGGGGGATATTCTGAAAAACTGTTTTTT. It codes for CASSLAGGYSEKLFF.

This clonotype was found a few times. V usage is TRBV4-3 and J usage is TRBJ2-7; a weak D match, TRBD1 (6 bases). The germline V and J ends were trimmed by 2 bases and 1 base, with 12 bases remaining between them. The germline gives CDR1 LGHNA, CDR2 YSLEER. This CDR3 is 15 amino acids long. The CDR3, as DNA: TGCGCCAGCAGCCAAAGAATACAGGGATCCTACGAGCAGTACTTC. Its protein product is CASSQRIQGSYEQYF.

CDR3 protein: CASSQWSSGREDTQYF. The DNA for the CDR3 is TGTGCCAGCAGCCAGTGGTCTAGCGGGAGAGAAGATACGCAGTATTTT. The rearrangement joins TRBV3-1 to TRBJ2-3; TRBD2 agrees at 10 bases. Per germline, CDR1 LGHDT and CDR2 YNNKEL (reference sequence). There are 16 residues in the CDR3. Trimming removed 3 bases from V and 5 bases from J; junction bases left unmatched: 8.

This clonotype has at least ten counts. The gene calls are TRBV5-1 and TRBJ2-2; 9 bases map to TRBD1. V lost 4 bases and J lost 7; bases outside the gene matches: 8. CDR1 and CDR2 from the germline V gene are SGHRS and YFSETQ. The CDR3 sequence is 15 residues long. The CDR3 DNA sequence: TGCGCCAGCAGCCAAAAGGGACAGGGCGGCGGGGAGCTGTTTTTT. Translation gives CASSQKGQGGGELFF.